There are many counts of the clone carrying this TCR beta chain. J lost 2 bases, V lost 5 bases, and 8 bases had no gene match. Per the germline V gene, CDR1 is SGDLS and CDR2 is YYNGEE. The CDR3 runs 15 residues. This sample is drawn from a study of T cells in Graves' hyperthyroidism and ophthalmopathy. RNA transcripts provided the source from which TCR beta CDR3 regions were amplified. TCR CDR3 regions were first amplified by RT-PCR with HTBI primers. From the multiplex PCR reads, TCRdb called clonotypes with MiXCR, one entry per CDR3 protein. The sample includes 550,000 to 800,000 distinct CDR3 sequences, around 15% of them seen just once.

The source is a man in his forties or fifties with Graves' hyperthyroidism. Input material: blood. The chain recombines TRBV9 with TRBJ2-7; 9 bases are a match to TRBD1. CDR3 sequence reads: CASSHPGTGTYEQYF. In DNA form, the CDR3 reads TGTGCCAGCAGTCACCCCGGGACAGGGACCTACGAGCAGTACTTC.